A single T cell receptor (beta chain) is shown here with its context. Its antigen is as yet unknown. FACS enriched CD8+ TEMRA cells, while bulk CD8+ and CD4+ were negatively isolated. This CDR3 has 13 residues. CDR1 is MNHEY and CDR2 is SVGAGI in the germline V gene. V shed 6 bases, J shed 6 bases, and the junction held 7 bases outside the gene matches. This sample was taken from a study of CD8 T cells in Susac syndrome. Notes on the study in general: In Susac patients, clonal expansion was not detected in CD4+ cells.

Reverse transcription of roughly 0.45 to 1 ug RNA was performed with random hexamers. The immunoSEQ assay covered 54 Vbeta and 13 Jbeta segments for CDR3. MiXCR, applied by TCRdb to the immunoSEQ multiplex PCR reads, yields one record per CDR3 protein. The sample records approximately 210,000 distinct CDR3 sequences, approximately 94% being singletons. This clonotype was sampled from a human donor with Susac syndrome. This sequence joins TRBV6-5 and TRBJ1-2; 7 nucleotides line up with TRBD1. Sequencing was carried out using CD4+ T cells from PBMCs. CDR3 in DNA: TGTGCCAGCAGCCGACAGGGCGGTAATGGCTACACCTTC. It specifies CASSRQGGNGYTF.